These 2 T cell receptor beta chains were sequenced from one sample in a study of blood T cells in healthy people across ages (dated by TCRdb to about 2015). Library preparation was by 5' RACE. Sequencing instrument: Illumina HiSeq 2500. A second PCR of roughly 7 to 12 cycles was run with a J-beta primer mix and a sample-barcoded 5' primer. The raw public reads went through TCRdb reprocessing: fastp at Q25, MiXCR clone calling, in-frame beta chains kept. Rows matching on CDR3 protein sequence are summarized as one entry with the most common DNA and genes. The sample includes approximately 1.5 million distinct CDR3 sequences, with 35% to 45% observed a single time. The ten largest account for approximately 4.1% of the sample. The sample comprised blood. The receptors originated from a woman younger than 30 in good health.

The gene calls are TRBV6-2 or TRBV6-3 and TRBJ2-7; either TRBD1 or TRBD2 may supply D (5 bases each). The V and J ends lost 7 bases and 0 bases respectively, with 13 bases between them. Germline CDR1 reads MNHEY; CDR2 reads SVGEGT. The CDR3 runs to 14 residues. This CDR3 reads CASTQWDGSYEQYF. The DNA for the CDR3 is TGTGCCAGCACCCAATGGGACGGCTCCTACGAGCAGTACTTC.

This chain links TRBV24-1 with TRBJ2-5, with 7 nucleotides matching TRBD1. Per germline, CDR1 KGHDR and CDR2 SFDVKD. J was trimmed by 7 bases and V by 1 base; bases with no gene match: 14. The CDR3 is 17 residues long. The CDR3 bases are TGTGCCACCAGTGATTTCGGGACAGCCGAAAACCGGGGGACCCAGTACTTC. Its protein product is CATSDFGTAENRGTQYF.